This T cell receptor (beta chain) was captured by sequencing in a study of blood T cell repertoires in COVID-19. Study at large: The cDNA or gDNA used as material had been derived from T cells, B-cell-depleted T cells, or PBMCs.

This CDR3 contains 17 residues. Germline V gene lookup returns CDR1 SGDLS and CDR2 YYNGEE. V lost 4 bases to trimming and J lost 10 bases; unmatched junction nucleotides: 17. Using immunoSEQ multiplex PCR, the repertoire was profiled, and TCRdb retains in-frame clones only, with some absent. The sample includes 190,000 or so clones, 87% of them seen just once. This clonotype was obtained from a man aged 55 to 69 who had recovered from COVID-19. The chain joins TRBV9 to TRBJ2-1, with 10 nucleotides matching TRBD1. Sequencing input: peripheral blood. The CDR3 here is CASSPPTGTGVPSEQFF. The CDR3 DNA sequence: TGTGCCAGCAGCCCACCGACCGGGACAGGGGTACCGAGCGAGCAGTTCTTC.